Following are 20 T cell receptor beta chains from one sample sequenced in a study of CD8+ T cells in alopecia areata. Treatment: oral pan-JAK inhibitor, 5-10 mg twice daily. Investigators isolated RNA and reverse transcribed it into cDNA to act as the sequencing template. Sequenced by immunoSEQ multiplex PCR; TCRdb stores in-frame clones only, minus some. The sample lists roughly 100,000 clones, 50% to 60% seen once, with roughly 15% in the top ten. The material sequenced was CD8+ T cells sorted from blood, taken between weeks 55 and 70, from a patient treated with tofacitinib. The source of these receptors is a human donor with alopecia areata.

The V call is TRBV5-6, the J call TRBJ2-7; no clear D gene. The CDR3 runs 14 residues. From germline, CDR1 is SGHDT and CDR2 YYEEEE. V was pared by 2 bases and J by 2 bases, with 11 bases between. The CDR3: CASSFGRGAYEQYF. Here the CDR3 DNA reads TGTGCCAGCAGCTTTGGCAGAGGAGCCTACGAGCAGTACTTC.

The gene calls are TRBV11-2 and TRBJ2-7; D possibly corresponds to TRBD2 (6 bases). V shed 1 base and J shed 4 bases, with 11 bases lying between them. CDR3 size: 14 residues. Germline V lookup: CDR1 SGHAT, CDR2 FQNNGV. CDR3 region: CASSLAGRMYEQYF. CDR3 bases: TGTGCCAGCAGCTTAGCCGGGAGAATGTACGAGCAGTACTTC.

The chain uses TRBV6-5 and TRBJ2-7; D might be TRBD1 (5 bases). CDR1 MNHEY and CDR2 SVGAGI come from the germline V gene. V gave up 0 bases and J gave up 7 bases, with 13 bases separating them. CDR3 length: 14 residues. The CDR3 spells CASSYSAQGWEQYF. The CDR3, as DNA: TGTGCCAGCAGTTACTCCGCGCAGGGATGGGAGCAGTACTTC.

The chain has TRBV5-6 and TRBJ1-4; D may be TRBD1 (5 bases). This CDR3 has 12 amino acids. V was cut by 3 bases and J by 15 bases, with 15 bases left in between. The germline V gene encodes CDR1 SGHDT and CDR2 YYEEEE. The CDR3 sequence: CASSSTGQIMFF. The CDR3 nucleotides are TGTGCCAGCAGCTCCACGGGGCAGATTATGTTTTTT.

CDR3 sequence (DNA): TGTGCCAGCAGTCAAAGTGCGGCTGAAGCTTTCTTT. As protein: CASSQSAAEAFF. The chain combines TRBV6-6 with TRBJ1-1; D uncertain. Trimming took 5 bases from V and 6 from J, leaving 10 bases between them. This CDR3 has 12 amino acids. The germline V gene encodes CDR1 MNHNY and CDR2 SVGAGI (reference sequence).

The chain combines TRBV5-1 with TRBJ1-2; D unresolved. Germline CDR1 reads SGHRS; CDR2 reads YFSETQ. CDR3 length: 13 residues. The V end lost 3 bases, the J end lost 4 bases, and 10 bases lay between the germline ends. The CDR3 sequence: CASSWNRFYGYTF. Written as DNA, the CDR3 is TGCGCCAGCAGCTGGAACCGGTTCTATGGCTACACCTTC.

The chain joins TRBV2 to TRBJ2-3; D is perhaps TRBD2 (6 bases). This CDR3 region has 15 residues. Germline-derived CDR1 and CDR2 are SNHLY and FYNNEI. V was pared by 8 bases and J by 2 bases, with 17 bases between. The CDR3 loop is CASVREPSLTDTQYF. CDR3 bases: TGTGCCAGCGTCCGGGAGCCCTCACTCACAGATACGCAGTATTTT.

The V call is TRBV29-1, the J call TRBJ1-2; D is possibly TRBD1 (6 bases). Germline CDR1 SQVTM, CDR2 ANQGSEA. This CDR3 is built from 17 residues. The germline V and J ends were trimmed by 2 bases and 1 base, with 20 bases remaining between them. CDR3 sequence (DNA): TGCAGCGTTGAAAAAATCCAGGGGCAGAGAGTTAACTATGGCTACACCTTC. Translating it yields CSVEKIQGQRVNYGYTF.

In DNA, the CDR3 is TGTGCCAGCAGCTTGTTCTTGGGAAATCAGCCCCAGCATTTT. This sequence encodes CASSLFLGNQPQHF. The chain carries TRBV5-6 and TRBJ1-5; D is ambiguous. Germline lookup yields CDR1 SGHDT and CDR2 YYEEEE. V was trimmed by 1 base and J by 4 bases, leaving 9 bases between them. This CDR3 contains 14 residues.

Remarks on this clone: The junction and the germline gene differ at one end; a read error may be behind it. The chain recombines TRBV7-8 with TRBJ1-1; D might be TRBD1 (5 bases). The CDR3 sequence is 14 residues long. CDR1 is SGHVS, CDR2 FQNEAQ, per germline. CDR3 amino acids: CASSLGREATREWF. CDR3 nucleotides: TGTGCCAGCAGCTTAGGCAGGGAGGCTACGCGAGAATGGTTT.

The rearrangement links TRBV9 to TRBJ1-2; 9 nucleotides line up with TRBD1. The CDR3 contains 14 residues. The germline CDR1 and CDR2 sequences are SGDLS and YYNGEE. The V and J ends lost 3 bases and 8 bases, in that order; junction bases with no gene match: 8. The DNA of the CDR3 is TGTGCCAGCAGCGGCACAGGGGGCAGGCAAGGCTACACCTTC. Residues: CASSGTGGRQGYTF.

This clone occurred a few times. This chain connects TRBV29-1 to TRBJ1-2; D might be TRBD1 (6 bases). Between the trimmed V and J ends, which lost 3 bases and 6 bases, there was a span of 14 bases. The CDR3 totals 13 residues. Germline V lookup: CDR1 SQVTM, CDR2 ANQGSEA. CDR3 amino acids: CSVDPGAWDGYTF. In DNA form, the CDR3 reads TGCAGCGTTGACCCAGGGGCTTGGGATGGCTACACCTTC.

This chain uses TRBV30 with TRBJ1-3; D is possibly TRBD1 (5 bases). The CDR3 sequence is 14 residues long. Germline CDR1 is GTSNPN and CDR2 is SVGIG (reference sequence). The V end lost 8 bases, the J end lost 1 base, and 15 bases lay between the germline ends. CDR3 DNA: TGTGCCCAAAGCCTGGGGGTTTCTGGAAACACCATATATTTT. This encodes CAQSLGVSGNTIYF.

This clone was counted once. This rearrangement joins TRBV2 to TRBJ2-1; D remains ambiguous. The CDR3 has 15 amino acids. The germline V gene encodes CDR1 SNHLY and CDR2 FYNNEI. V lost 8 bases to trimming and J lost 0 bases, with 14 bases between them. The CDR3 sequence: CASFKGAYSYNEQFF. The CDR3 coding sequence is TGTGCCAGCTTCAAGGGTGCGTACTCCTACAATGAGCAGTTCTTC.

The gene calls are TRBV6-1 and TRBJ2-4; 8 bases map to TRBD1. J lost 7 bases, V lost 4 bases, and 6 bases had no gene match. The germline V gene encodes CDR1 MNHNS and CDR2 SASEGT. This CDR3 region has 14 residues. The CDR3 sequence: CASSVDRAANIQYF. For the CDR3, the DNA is TGTGCCAGCAGTGTGGACAGGGCGGCCAACATTCAGTACTTC.

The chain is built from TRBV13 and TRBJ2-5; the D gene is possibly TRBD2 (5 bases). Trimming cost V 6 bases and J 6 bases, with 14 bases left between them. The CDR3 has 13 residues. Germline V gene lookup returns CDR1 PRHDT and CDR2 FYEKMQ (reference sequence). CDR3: CASSVGEEKTQYF. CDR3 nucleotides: TGTGCCAGCAGTGTCGGGGAAGAAAAGACCCAGTACTTC.

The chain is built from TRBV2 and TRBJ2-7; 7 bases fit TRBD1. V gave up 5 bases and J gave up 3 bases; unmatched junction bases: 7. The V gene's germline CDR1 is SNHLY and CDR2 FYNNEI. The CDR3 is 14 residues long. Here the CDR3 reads CASSPTGDGYEQYF. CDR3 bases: TGTGCCAGCAGTCCCACAGGGGACGGCTACGAGCAGTACTTC.

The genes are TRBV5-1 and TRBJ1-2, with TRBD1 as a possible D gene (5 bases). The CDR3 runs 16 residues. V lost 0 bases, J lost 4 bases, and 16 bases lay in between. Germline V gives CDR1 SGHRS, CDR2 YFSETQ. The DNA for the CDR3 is TGCGCCAGCAGCTTGGGAATTGACAGCCCCGGCTATGGCTACACCTTC. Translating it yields CASSLGIDSPGYGYTF. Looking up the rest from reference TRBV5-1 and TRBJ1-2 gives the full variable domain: KAGVTQTPRYLIKTRGQQVTLSCSPISGHRSVSWYQQTPGQGLQFLFEYFSETQRNKGNFPGRFSGRQFSNSRSEMNVSTLELGDSALYLCASSLGIDSPGYGYTFGSGTRLTVV.

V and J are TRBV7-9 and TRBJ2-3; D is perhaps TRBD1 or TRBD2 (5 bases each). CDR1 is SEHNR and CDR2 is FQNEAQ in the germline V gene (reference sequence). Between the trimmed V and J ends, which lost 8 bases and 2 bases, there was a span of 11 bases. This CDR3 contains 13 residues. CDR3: CASEGRYTDTQYF. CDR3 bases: TGTGCCAGCGAGGGACGGTACACAGATACGCAGTATTTT. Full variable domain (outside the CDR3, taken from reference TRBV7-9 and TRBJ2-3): DTGVSQNPRHKITKRGQNVTFRCDPISEHNRLYWYRQTLGQGPEFLTYFQNEAQLEKSRLLSDRFSAERPKGSFSTLEIQRTEQGDSAMYLCASEGRYTDTQYFGPGTRLTVL.

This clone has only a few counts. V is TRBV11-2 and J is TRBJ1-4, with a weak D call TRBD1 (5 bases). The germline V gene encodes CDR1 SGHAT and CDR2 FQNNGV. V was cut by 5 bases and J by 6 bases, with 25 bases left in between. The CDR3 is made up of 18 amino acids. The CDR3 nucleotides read TGTGCCAGCAGCCTGACCTTGGGGCAGGGAGGAAGCGATGAAAAACTGTTTTTT. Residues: CASSLTLGQGGSDEKLFF.